The sample holds many counts of the clone carrying this TCR beta chain. Antigen specificity is unknown. Additional DNA sequences in this sample encode the identical CDR3. The data belong to a study of shared clonotypes between healthy human individuals. The assay was carried out at the deep level. Once extracted for a subset, genomic DNA was divided evenly among several immunoSEQ plates. Libraries were prepared by immunoSEQ multiplex PCR; TCRdb keeps only in-frame clonotypes and omits some of them. The data hold 550,000 to 850,000 clones, with 72% observed a single time. CDR1 is SGHTA and CDR2 is FQGNSA in the germline V gene. V was cut by 4 bases and J by 2 bases, with 4 bases left in between. The CDR3 totals 12 residues. Study-wide results and caveats: Even with large depth, rarefaction showed that sorted-subset sequencing was incomplete.

The chain joins TRBV7-2 to TRBJ2-3; D is unclear. The sequence derives from a woman between 25 and 40 years old in good health. The sample taken for sequencing was memory CD4+ T cells sorted from blood. The subset is: CD45RA-negative fraction. CDR3 sequence (DNA): TGTGCCAGCAGCTCTTTCACAGATACGCAGTATTTT. Translated, it gives CASSSFTDTQYF.